The 29 T cell receptor beta chains listed next were all sequenced from one sample in a study of beta chain features in type 1 diabetes. Study conclusions and caveats: In every one of the four CD4+ subsets, TCRB CDR3s were moderately but significantly shorter in Type 1 diabetes patients.

Antigens of these TCRs are unknown. As every portion of the isolated RNA was reverse transcribed, the sequencing read expressed TCRB transcripts. Method: immunoSEQ multiplex PCR; TCRdb's copy keeps in-frame clones and lacks some. There are some 640,000 clones in the sample; 11% to 15% occur only once, and just under 0.04% lies in the top ten. Sequenced sample: naive CD4+ T cells from blood. These receptors originate from a young man with type 1 diabetes.

The rearrangement links TRBV7-9 to TRBJ2-7, with 9 bases fitting TRBD1. This CDR3 comprises 15 residues. Trimming took 2 bases from V and 3 from J; bases not matched to a gene: 5. Per germline, CDR1 SEHNR and CDR2 FQNEAQ (reference sequence). This CDR3 reads CASSLTGGIIYEQYF. The CDR3 DNA sequence: TGTGCCAGCAGCTTAACAGGGGGCATAATCTACGAGCAGTACTTC.

The chain recombines TRBV9 with TRBJ1-2, with unresolved D. The V gene's germline CDR1 is SGDLS and CDR2 YYNGEE. Trimming removed 0 bases from V and 7 bases from J, with 7 bases in between. The CDR3 is 12 amino acids. CDR3 residues: CASSVDGFGYTF. The DNA for the CDR3 is TGTGCCAGCAGCGTAGACGGGTTTGGCTACACCTTC.

This clone has a handful of counts. The chain uses TRBV30 and TRBJ1-1, with D tentatively TRBD1 (5 bases). CDR1 and CDR2 (germline): GTSNPN, SVGIG (reference sequence). V lost 5 bases, J lost 3 bases, and 13 bases lay in between. This CDR3 comprises 13 residues. CDR3 region: CAWPRAGDTEAFF. The CDR3 DNA sequence: TGTGCCTGGCCGCGGGCGGGGGACACTGAAGCTTTCTTT.

Notes on this clone: The sample contains more than one DNA sequence encoding this CDR3. The rearrangement uses TRBV5-1 and TRBJ2-1; weak D call: TRBD1 (5 bases). The V end lost 0 bases, the J end lost 7 bases, and 5 bases lay between the germline ends. CDR1 is SGHRS, CDR2 YFSETQ, per germline. The CDR3 spans 12 residues. The CDR3 is CASSLEGNEQFF. The CDR3 DNA reads TGCGCCAGCAGCTTGGAGGGGAATGAGCAGTTCTTC.

This clone turned up a few times. The CDR3 loop reads CASSLTDSSTDTQYF. The CDR3 DNA is TGTGCCAGCAGCTTGACAGATTCTAGCACAGATACGCAGTATTTT. The chain employs TRBV6-1 and TRBJ2-3, with D tentatively TRBD1 (5 bases). The V end lost 6 bases, the J end lost 0 bases, and 13 bases lay between the germline ends. The CDR3 covers 15 residues. Germline V gene data show CDR1 as MNHNS and CDR2 as SASEGT.

Notes on this clone: This sample includes further DNA sequences coding for the same CDR3. The chain links TRBV29-1 to TRBJ1-4, with D maybe TRBD1 (5 bases). The CDR3 is 13 amino acids. Per germline, CDR1 SQVTM and CDR2 ANQGSEA. The V and J ends lost 3 bases and 3 bases respectively, with 8 bases between them. The chain's CDR3 is CSVERGPNEKLFF. The CDR3 nucleotides read TGCAGCGTTGAGAGGGGTCCTAATGAAAAACTGTTTTTT.

This rearrangement joins TRBV7-9 to TRBJ1-1; D remains ambiguous. Trimming took 5 bases from V and 4 from J, leaving 14 bases between them. CDR1 and CDR2 (germline): SEHNR, FQNEAQ (reference sequence). The CDR3 covers 14 residues. The CDR3 protein is CASSIGVAGTEAFF. CDR3 sequence (DNA): TGTGCCAGCAGCATTGGCGTAGCGGGCACTGAAGCTTTCTTT. Based on the CDR3 plus reference TRBV7-9 and TRBJ1-1, the full variable domain is DTGVSQNPRHKITKRGQNVTFRCDPISEHNRLYWYRQTLGQGPEFLTYFQNEAQLEKSRLLSDRFSAERPKGSFSTLEIQRTEQGDSAMYLCASSIGVAGTEAFFGQGTRLTVV.

This chain connects TRBV30 to TRBJ2-3, with 7 nucleotides matching TRBD1. Germline CDR1 and CDR2: GTSNPN and SVGIG (reference sequence). Germline trimming cut 2 bases from V and 2 bases from J; bases unmatched to any gene: 4. This CDR3 region has 14 residues. The CDR3 loop is CAWSWDRATDTQYF. The CDR3 DNA reads TGTGCCTGGAGTTGGGACAGAGCCACAGATACGCAGTATTTT.

The chain joins TRBV29-1 to TRBJ2-1; the match to TRBD2 covers 13 bases. This CDR3 region has 19 residues. V was clipped by 6 bases and J by 2 bases; unmatched bases: 16. The germline V gene encodes CDR1 SQVTM and CDR2 ANQGSEA. CDR3 sequence reads: CSVRRTSGSLRLTYNEQFF. The CDR3 DNA follows: TGCAGCGTCCGGAGGACTAGCGGGAGTCTCAGACTCACCTACAATGAGCAGTTCTTC.

The table lists this clone with a few counts. The chain couples TRBV29-1 to TRBJ1-1; 10 bases map to TRBD1. The V gene end was trimmed by 7 bases and the J gene end by 0 bases; junction bases not matched to a gene: 11. Germline CDR1 and CDR2: SQVTM and ANQGSEA. This CDR3 is 16 amino acids long. The CDR3: CSAPRGTGVMNTEAFF. The DNA for the CDR3 is TGCAGCGCCCCAAGAGGGACAGGGGTAATGAACACTGAAGCTTTCTTT.

The chain has TRBV7-3 and TRBJ2-3, with TRBD2 identical over 7 bases. The V gene's germline CDR1 is SGHTA and CDR2 FQGTGA. The V and J ends lost 2 bases and 9 bases, in that order; junction bases with no gene match: 2. The CDR3 covers 12 residues. CDR3 coding DNA: TGTGCCAGCAGCTTAGGAGCGGGGACGCAGTATTTT. It translates to CASSLGAGTQYF.

This clone showed up just a few times. This chain links TRBV25-1 with TRBJ2-7; maybe TRBD1 (5 bases). Trimming removed 0 bases from V and 0 bases from J, with 9 bases in between. The CDR3 is 15 residues long. Germline V gene sequence: CDR1 MGHDK, CDR2 SYGVNS. CDR3 protein: CASSEYDSSSYEQYF. DNA for the CDR3: TGTGCCAGCAGTGAATATGACAGTAGCTCCTACGAGCAGTACTTC.

The chain has TRBV7-9 and TRBJ2-5; TRBD2 might be the D (6 bases). Trimming removed 4 bases from V and 0 bases from J, with 12 bases in between. The CDR3 has 15 amino acids. Germline values: CDR1 SEHNR, CDR2 FQNEAQ (reference sequence). The CDR3 bases are TGTGCCAGCAGCTCCGGTGCGGGGCACCAAGAGACCCAGTACTTC. This sequence encodes CASSSGAGHQETQYF.

The table lists this clone with a few counts. The genes are TRBV25-1 and TRBJ2-1; no definite D call. In germline, CDR1 is MGHDK, CDR2 SYGVNS. V lost 5 bases, J lost 5 bases, and 4 bases lay in between. The CDR3 consists of 11 residues. CDR3 sequence reads: CASSYNNEQFF. CDR3 coding DNA: TGTGCCAGCAGTTATAACAATGAGCAGTTCTTC.

The CDR3 DNA sequence: TGTGCCAGCAGCTTGTTCCAGGGAAGGAGTAGCAATGAGCAGTTCTTC. This gives the protein CASSLFQGRSSNEQFF. The chain joins TRBV7-8 to TRBJ2-1; perhaps TRBD1 as D (5 bases). Trimming removed 3 bases from V and 6 bases from J, with 18 bases in between. CDR1 SGHVS and CDR2 FQNEAQ come from the germline V gene. The CDR3 totals 16 residues. Variable domain in full (rest from reference TRBV7-8 and TRBJ2-1): GAGVSQSPRYKVAKRGQDVALRCDPISGHVSLFWYQQALGQGPEFLTYFQNEAQLDKSGLPSDRFFAERPEGSVSTLKIQRTQQEDSAVYLCASSLFQGRSSNEQFFGPGTRLTVL.

V and J are TRBV6-5 and TRBJ2-1, with D possibly TRBD2 on 6 matching bases. CDR1 is MNHEY, CDR2 SVGAGI, per germline. The CDR3 has 14 residues. V was trimmed by 5 bases and J by 5 bases, leaving 13 bases between them. The CDR3 loop reads CASSPSEGNNEQFF. The CDR3 DNA reads as TGTGCCAGCAGTCCCTCGGAGGGGAACAATGAGCAGTTCTTC.

The chain combines TRBV25-1 with TRBJ1-1; 7 nucleotides line up with TRBD1. The CDR3 loop spans 13 amino acids. Trimming at V came to 7 bases and at J to 1 base, leaving 3 bases not matched to a gene. Germline-derived CDR1 and CDR2 are MGHDK and SYGVNS. The CDR3 nucleotides are TGTGCCAGCACCCGGGACAGGAACACTGAAGCTTTCTTT. Encoded protein: CASTRDRNTEAFF.

The sample holds a few counts of this clone. The V gene is TRBV14, the J gene TRBJ1-1; D is ambiguous. Germline V gives CDR1 SGHDN, CDR2 FVKESK. V was shortened by 1 base and J by 3 bases, with 18 bases between the two germline ends. CDR3 length equals 17 residues. The DNA of the CDR3 is TGTGCCAGCAGCCAAGTTGAGACCTTCGTGGGGTACACTGAAGCTTTCTTT. This codes for CASSQVETFVGYTEAFF.

V gene TRBV2 combines with J gene TRBJ2-3; D remains unclear. V was pared by 3 bases and J by 6 bases, with 7 bases between. The CDR3 sequence is 12 residues long. Germline V gives CDR1 SNHLY, CDR2 FYNNEI. Here the CDR3 DNA reads TGTGCCAGCAGTGAGGGTCGGGATACGCAGTATTTT. Protein sequence: CASSEGRDTQYF.

The sample holds a few counts of this clone. This chain connects TRBV29-1 to TRBJ2-1; 7 positions match TRBD1. The CDR3 has 16 amino acids. V lost 1 base to trimming and J lost 3 bases; unmatched junction nucleotides: 9. CDR1 is SQVTM and CDR2 is ANQGSEA in the germline V gene. CDR3 region: CSVEAGPGTDYNEQFF. The CDR3 DNA is TGCAGCGTTGAAGCGGGTCCCGGGACAGACTACAATGAGCAGTTCTTC.

This chain connects TRBV30 to TRBJ1-4; possibly TRBD1 for D (5 bases). CDR3 size: 13 residues. The germline V gene encodes CDR1 GTSNPN and CDR2 SVGIG (reference sequence). V lost 4 bases to trimming and J lost 5 bases, with 11 bases between them. CDR3 sequence: CAWNVGGNEKLFF. Written as DNA, the CDR3 is TGTGCCTGGAATGTCGGGGGGAATGAAAAACTGTTTTTT. Variable domain in full (rest from reference TRBV30 and TRBJ1-4): SQTIHQWPATLVQPVGSPLSLECTVEGTSNPNLYWYRQAAGRGLQLLFYSVGIGQISSEVPQNLSASRPQDRQFILSSKKLLLSDSGFYLCAWNVGGNEKLFFGSGTQLSVL.

This clone was seen a handful of times. The V call is TRBV7-2, the J call TRBJ2-3; 7 bases are shared with TRBD1. There are 14 residues in the CDR3. Germline CDR1 SGHTA, CDR2 FQGNSA. V lost 5 bases, J lost 0 bases, and 2 bases stayed unmatched. CDR3 coding DNA: TGTGCCAGCAGCCGGGACAGTAGCACAGATACGCAGTATTTT. As protein: CASSRDSSTDTQYF.

V usage is TRBV5-1 and J usage is TRBJ2-1; 11 nucleotides line up with TRBD2. V shed 3 bases and J 4 bases; nucleotides not matched to a gene: 3. Germline CDR1 and CDR2: SGHRS and YFSETQ. The length of the CDR3 is 15 residues. The CDR3 coding sequence is TGCGCCAGCAGCTCCGGGACTAGCGGTTACAATGAGCAGTTCTTC. This translates into CASSSGTSGYNEQFF.

In this sample, this clone turned up a few times. The sample has other DNA sequences that encode this CDR3 too. The chain combines TRBV7-9 with TRBJ1-1, with a possible D match to TRBD1 (5 bases). CDR1 SEHNR and CDR2 FQNEAQ come from the germline V gene (reference sequence). V was pared by 6 bases and J by 1 base, with 12 bases between. This CDR3 region has 14 residues. CDR3 coding DNA: TGTGCCAGCAGTCTCGGAGGGGCGAACACTGAAGCTTTCTTT. Protein: CASSLGGANTEAFF.

There are a few counts of this clone. This chain connects TRBV12-5 to TRBJ1-1, with unresolved D. The V gene's germline CDR1 is LGHNT and CDR2 FRNRAP. This CDR3 region has 12 residues. Trimming removed 1 base at V and 6 bases at J, with 6 bases between. Here the CDR3 DNA reads TGTGCTAGTGGTTTGGACCGAGCTGAAGCTTTCTTT. Translation: CASGLDRAEAFF.

The rearrangement uses TRBV6-5 and TRBJ2-5; D is unresolved. This CDR3 is built from 14 residues. The V gene's germline CDR1 is MNHEY and CDR2 SVGAGI. Trimming took off 0 bases at V and 1 base at J, with 6 bases between the two ends. CDR3 loop: CASSYSKAQETQYF. The CDR3 coding sequence is TGTGCCAGCAGTTACTCGAAGGCCCAAGAGACCCAGTACTTC.

This clone was detected a few times. The rearrangement uses TRBV2 and TRBJ2-5, with D perhaps given as TRBD1 or TRBD2 (5 bases each). V dropped 1 base and J dropped 5 bases, with 14 bases sitting between them. CDR3 length: 15 amino acids. Germline-derived CDR1 and CDR2 are SNHLY and FYNNEI. CDR3 bases: TGTGCCAGCAGTGAAGATATGGGCAGGGAGGAGACCCAGTACTTC. This encodes CASSEDMGREETQYF.

This clone has more than one count but fewer than ten. The chain is built from TRBV30 and TRBJ1-3; a possible D gene is TRBD1 (5 bases). The CDR3 spans 13 residues. V was pared by 3 bases and J by 5 bases, with 11 bases between. Germline lookup yields CDR1 GTSNPN and CDR2 SVGIG (reference sequence). The CDR3 nucleotides are TGTGCCTGGAGGGAGGGGAATAGAAACACCATATATTTT. Amino acids: CAWREGNRNTIYF.

The chain recombines TRBV4-3 with TRBJ2-7, with TRBD1 matching over 9 bases. Germline values: CDR1 LGHNA, CDR2 YSLEER. The CDR3 is 15 residues long. The trim removed 3 bases at V and 6 bases at J, leaving 9 bases unmatched. CDR3 protein: CASSQAGQGISEQYF. CDR3 nucleotide sequence: TGCGCCAGCAGCCAGGCTGGACAGGGGATAAGCGAGCAGTACTTC.